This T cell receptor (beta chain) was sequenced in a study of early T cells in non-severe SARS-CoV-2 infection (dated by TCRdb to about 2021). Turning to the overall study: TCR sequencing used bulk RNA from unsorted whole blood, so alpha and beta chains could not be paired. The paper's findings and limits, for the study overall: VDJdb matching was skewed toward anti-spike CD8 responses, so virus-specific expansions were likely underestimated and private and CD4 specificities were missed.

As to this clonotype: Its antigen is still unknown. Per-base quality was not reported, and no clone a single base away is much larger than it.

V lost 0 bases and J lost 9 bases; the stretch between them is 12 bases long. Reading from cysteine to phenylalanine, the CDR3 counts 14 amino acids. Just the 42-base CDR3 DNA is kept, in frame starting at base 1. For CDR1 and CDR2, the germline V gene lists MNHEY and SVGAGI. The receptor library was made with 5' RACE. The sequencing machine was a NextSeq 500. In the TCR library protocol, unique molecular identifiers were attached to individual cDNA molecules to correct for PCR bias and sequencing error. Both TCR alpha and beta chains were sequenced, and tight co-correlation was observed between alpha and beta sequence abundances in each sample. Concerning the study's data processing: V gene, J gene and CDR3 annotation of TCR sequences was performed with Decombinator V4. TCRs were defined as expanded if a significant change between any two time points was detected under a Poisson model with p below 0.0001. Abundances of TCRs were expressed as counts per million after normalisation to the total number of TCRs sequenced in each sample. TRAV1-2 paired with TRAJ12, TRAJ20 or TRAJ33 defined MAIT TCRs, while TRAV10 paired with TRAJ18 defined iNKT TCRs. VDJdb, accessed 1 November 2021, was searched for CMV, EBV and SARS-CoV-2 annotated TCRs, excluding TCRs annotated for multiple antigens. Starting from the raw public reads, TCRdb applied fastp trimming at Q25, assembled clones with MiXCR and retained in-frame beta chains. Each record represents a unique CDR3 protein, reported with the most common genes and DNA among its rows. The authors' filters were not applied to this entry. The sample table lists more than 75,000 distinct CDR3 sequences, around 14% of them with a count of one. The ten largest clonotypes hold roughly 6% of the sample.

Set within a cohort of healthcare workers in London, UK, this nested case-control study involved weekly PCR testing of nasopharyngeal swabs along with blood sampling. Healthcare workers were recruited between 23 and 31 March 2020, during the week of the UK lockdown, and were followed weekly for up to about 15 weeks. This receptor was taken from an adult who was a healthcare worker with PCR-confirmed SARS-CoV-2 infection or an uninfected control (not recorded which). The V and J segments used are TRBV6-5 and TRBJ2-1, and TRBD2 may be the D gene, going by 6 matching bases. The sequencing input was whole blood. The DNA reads TGTGCCAGCAGTTACTCGATCGGGGAGGCTGAGCAGTTCTTC. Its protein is CASSYSIGEAEQFF.